Listed here are 27 T cell receptor beta chains from one sample, sequenced in a study of post-analysis software for immune sequencing data. Researchers reported that TCR beta cDNA libraries carried unique molecular identifiers. MiXCR, applied by TCRdb to the PCR reads, yields one record per CDR3 protein. This table has roughly 600,000 distinct CDR3 sequences, roughly two fifths appearing once. No antigens are known for them. Study-wide results and caveats: There were about 5 TRBV segments more frequent in patients than controls, and TRBV5-6, TRBV5-1 and TRBV20-1 were among them.

Sequencing used blood. The receptors come from a girl aged 10 to 17 with multiple sclerosis.

In this sample, this clonotype turned up a few times. The rearrangement links TRBV29-1 to TRBJ1-1; perhaps TRBD1 as D (6 bases). The germline V gene has CDR1 SQVTM and CDR2 ANQGSEA. V was pared by 6 bases and J by 11 bases, with 16 bases between. The CDR3 is 11 residues long. Written as DNA, the CDR3 is TGCAGCGTCGAGGGGGGGGGTCGGGCTTTCTTT. The encoded protein is CSVEGGGRAFF.

This clonotype was seen more than once but under ten times. The CDR3 region is CAIRENTDNYGYTF. The CDR3 DNA reads as TGTGCCATCAGGGAAAATACAGATAACTATGGCTACACCTTC. This sequence joins TRBV10-3 and TRBJ1-2; D unresolved. Germline CDR1 and CDR2: ENHRY and SYGVKD. The ends were cut back, 6 bases at V and 1 base at J, with 12 bases in the middle. The CDR3 is 14 amino acids.

This clonotype turned up a few times. DNA of the CDR3: TGTGCCAGCAGCCTCCCCGGCCGGGCAGGGGGCGTAAGGGGCTACACCTTC. It is translated as CASSLPGRAGGVRGYTF. The J gene is TRBJ1-2, the V gene TRBV5-6, with 8 positions matching TRBD1. Germline V gene data show CDR1 as SGHDT and CDR2 as YYEEEE. Trimming removed 4 bases from V and 8 bases from J; junction bases left unmatched: 19. The CDR3 is 17 amino acids.

The chain carries TRBV6-1 and TRBJ2-1, with 8 bases fitting TRBD1. Trimming took 6 bases from V and 15 from J; bases not matched to a gene: 10. This CDR3 spans 12 amino acids. Germline CDR1 reads MNHNS; CDR2 reads SASEGT. The CDR3 DNA reads as TGTGCCAGCAGGCCCGACGGACAGGGCGGGTTCTTC. Its protein product is CASRPDGQGGFF.

The V and J genes are TRBV7-9 and TRBJ2-3, with D unresolved. The CDR3 is 15 residues long. V dropped 8 bases and J dropped 0 bases, with 15 bases sitting between them. From germline, CDR1 is SEHNR and CDR2 FQNEAQ (reference sequence). The DNA of the CDR3 is TGTGCCAGCGGATCCCGGGTCGGGAGCACAGATACGCAGTATTTT. Its protein product is CASGSRVGSTDTQYF.

V and J are TRBV28 and TRBJ2-7; D is unclear. The CDR3 consists of 12 residues. The germline V gene has CDR1 MDHEN and CDR2 SYDVKM. V was shortened by 6 bases and J by 5 bases, with 11 bases between the two germline ends. The CDR3 DNA reads as TGTGCCAGCAGCCTTCCCTGGAACGAGCAGTACTTC. This translates into CASSLPWNEQYF.

The sample holds a few counts of this clonotype. This chain uses TRBV7-8 with TRBJ2-5; 7 bases align to TRBD1. CDR1 and CDR2 from the germline V gene are SGHVS and FQNEAQ. This CDR3 has 17 amino acids. V was pared by 1 base and J by 1 base, with 9 bases of the junction left unmatched. The CDR3 region is CASSLVVSTGRQETQYF. Here the CDR3 DNA reads TGTGCCAGCAGCTTAGTTGTGTCGACAGGGCGCCAAGAGACCCAGTACTTC.

This sequence joins TRBV5-1 and TRBJ1-5; D is perhaps TRBD1 (5 bases). Germline V lookup: CDR1 SGHRS, CDR2 YFSETQ. The V gene lost 0 bases and the J gene lost 7 bases, with 8 bases spanning the gap. This CDR3 comprises 13 residues. The CDR3 bases are TGCGCCAGCAGCTTGGAGGGACCCCAGCCCCAGCATTTT. Its protein is CASSLEGPQPQHF.

CDR3 in amino acids: CASSLRTGELFF. The CDR3 region has the DNA TGTGCCAGCAGTTTAAGGACCGGGGAGCTGTTTTTT. The rearrangement joins TRBV12-3 or TRBV12-4 to TRBJ2-2, with D hard to call. The CDR3 has 12 residues. Trimming took 2 bases from V and 5 from J, leaving 3 bases between them.

This chain joins TRBV27 and TRBJ1-6; 10 bases map to TRBD1. Germline values: CDR1 MNHEY, CDR2 SMNVEV (reference sequence). The V gene end was trimmed by 6 bases and the J gene end by 10 bases; junction bases not matched to a gene: 6. This CDR3 contains 14 residues. In DNA form, the CDR3 reads TGTGCCAGCAGCCCGGACAGGGGGTACTCACCCCTCCACTTT. It translates to CASSPDRGYSPLHF.

This rearrangement joins TRBV7-9 to TRBJ2-5, with 11 bases lining up with TRBD1. CDR3 length: 16 residues. Germline CDR1 SEHNR, CDR2 FQNEAQ (reference sequence). The J segment lost 1 base and the V segment lost 4 bases, leaving 5 bases of the junction unmatched. CDR3 loop: CASSSGQGVSQETQYF. The CDR3 bases are TGTGCCAGCAGCTCGGGACAGGGGGTGTCCCAAGAGACCCAGTACTTC.

CDR3 sequence reads: CSAIGHNTGELFF. CDR3 DNA: TGCAGTGCCATCGGGCACAACACCGGGGAGCTGTTTTTT. V is TRBV20-1 and J is TRBJ2-2; D gene uncertain. The CDR3 contains 13 residues. The V end was cut by 6 bases, the J end by 2 bases, with 10 bases between. Germline loops: CDR1 DFQATT, CDR2 SNEGSKA (reference sequence).

The rearrangement uses TRBV28 and TRBJ1-2; the D is unclear. CDR3 length equals 13 residues. Germline loops: CDR1 MDHEN, CDR2 SYDVKM. V was trimmed by 7 bases and J by 4 bases, leaving 13 bases between them. In nucleotides, the CDR3 is TGTGCCAGCAATCCCCCCCGGGGCTATGGCTACACCTTC. It specifies CASNPPRGYGYTF.

The chain couples TRBV7-9 to TRBJ2-4; D may match TRBD1 or TRBD2 (5 bases each). The CDR3 contains 15 residues. Germline CDR1 SEHNR, CDR2 FQNEAQ (reference sequence). The V end lost 3 bases, the J end lost 13 bases, and 22 bases lay between the germline ends. Here the CDR3 reads CASSFDTGVGEEQYF. The CDR3 nucleotides are TGTGCCAGCAGCTTTGATACAGGTGTGGGGGAAGAGCAGTACTTC. Variable domain in full (rest from reference TRBV7-9 and TRBJ2-4): DTGVSQNPRHKITKRGQNVTFRCDPISEHNRLYWYRQTLGQGPEFLTYFQNEAQLEKSRLLSDRFSAERPKGSFSTLEIQRTEQGDSAMYLCASSFDTGVGEEQYFGAGTRLSVL.

The count of this clonotype is one. The V call is TRBV7-9, the J call TRBJ1-2, with no clear D. Trimming took 4 bases from V and 2 from J, leaving 14 bases between them. CDR1 SEHNR and CDR2 FQNEAQ come from the germline V gene (reference sequence). This CDR3 is built from 15 residues. CDR3 sequence: CASSSIGEANYGYTF. In DNA form, the CDR3 reads TGTGCCAGCAGCTCCATCGGGGAGGCCAACTATGGCTACACCTTC. Together with reference TRBV7-9 and TRBJ1-2, the CDR3 gives the full variable domain: DTGVSQNPRHKITKRGQNVTFRCDPISEHNRLYWYRQTLGQGPEFLTYFQNEAQLEKSRLLSDRFSAERPKGSFSTLEIQRTEQGDSAMYLCASSSIGEANYGYTFGSGTRLTVV.

V is TRBV20-1 and J is TRBJ2-1; D is perhaps TRBD1 (6 bases). There are 14 residues in the CDR3. Trimming left V 0 bases short and J 8 bases short, with 14 bases between. CDR1 and CDR2 from the germline V gene are DFQATT and SNEGSKA (reference sequence). The CDR3 DNA reads as TGCAGTGCTAGAGATCGGGTAGCAGGGGATGAGCAGTTCTTC. This gives the protein CSARDRVAGDEQFF.

The V call is TRBV3-1, the J call TRBJ2-2; 13 bases agree with TRBD2. Losses at the gene ends were 1 base for V and 13 bases for J; bases not matched to a gene: 0. The CDR3 is made up of 13 amino acids. The germline gives CDR1 LGHDT, CDR2 YNNKEL (reference sequence). The CDR3 DNA reads TGTGCCAGCAGCCAAGGACTAGCGGGAGGGCTGTTTTTT. This codes for CASSQGLAGGLFF. The full variable domain, its missing parts supplied by reference TRBV3-1 and TRBJ2-2, is DTAVSQTPKYLVTQMGNDKSIKCEQNLGHDTMYWYKQDSKKFLKIMFSYNNKELIINETVPNRFSPKSPDKAHLNLHINSLELGDSAVYFCASSQGLAGGLFFGEGSRLTVL.

This clonotype was counted only a few times. V gene TRBV29-1 combines with J gene TRBJ2-3, with 7 bases lining up with TRBD1. Trimming removed 2 bases from V and 7 bases from J; junction bases left unmatched: 3. The germline V gene has CDR1 SQVTM and CDR2 ANQGSEA. The CDR3 has 12 residues. The CDR3 DNA reads TGCAGCGTTGAACAGGGGGAAAATACGCAGTATTTT. Its translation is CSVEQGENTQYF.

As regards this clonotype: At one end, the junction sequence differs from germline, possibly due to a read error. The chain is built from TRBV3-1 and TRBJ1-3; D is ambiguous. The CDR3 consists of 12 residues. Germline loops: CDR1 LGHDT, CDR2 YNNKEL (reference sequence). In nucleotides, the CDR3 is TGTGCCAGCAGCCAGGGGTCAAACACCACATATTTT. Residues: CASSQGSNTTYF.

The chain joins TRBV20-1 to TRBJ1-1; D gene ambiguous. The CDR3 covers 15 residues. V lost 2 bases, J lost 0 bases, and 13 bases lay in between. Germline lookup yields CDR1 DFQATT and CDR2 SNEGSKA (reference sequence). This CDR3 reads CSARQETYMNTEAFF. In nucleotides, the CDR3 is TGCAGTGCTAGACAGGAAACATACATGAACACTGAAGCTTTCTTT.

V usage is TRBV7-2 and J usage is TRBJ2-7, with 10 bases that match TRBD2. Germline lookup yields CDR1 SGHTA and CDR2 FQGNSA. The CDR3 runs to 15 residues. Trimming removed 1 base from V and 3 bases from J; junction bases left unmatched: 3. The CDR3 nucleotides read TGTGCCAGCAGCTTAGTAGCGGGGGGCTACTACGAGCAGTACTTC. This encodes CASSLVAGGYYEQYF.

This clonotype was counted between two and nine times. V is TRBV5-1 and J is TRBJ2-7; perhaps TRBD2 as D (6 bases). There are 15 residues in the CDR3. Per the germline V gene, CDR1 is SGHRS and CDR2 is YFSETQ. Trimming took 2 bases from V and 0 from J, leaving 12 bases between them. CDR3 in amino acids: CASSFWTGSSYEQYF. CDR3 DNA sequence: TGCGCCAGCAGCTTCTGGACCGGGAGCTCCTACGAGCAGTACTTC.

A word on this clonotype: An end of the junction does not agree with germline; a read error may underlie this. The chain couples TRBV7-8 to TRBJ2-5, with 11 bases aligning to TRBD2. The J call is doubtful: the DNA matches TRBJ2-7 better. The CDR3 is 15 amino acids. The germline CDR1 and CDR2 sequences are SGHVS and FQNEAQ. The DNA for the CDR3 is TGTGCCAGCAGCGTTAGCGGGAGGGTCTCCCACGAGCAGTACTTC. Translating it yields CASSVSGRVSHEQYF.

The chain uses TRBV6-6 and TRBJ2-4; D not certain. Germline V gene data show CDR1 as MNHNY and CDR2 as SVGAGI (reference sequence). This CDR3 spans 15 amino acids. The V end lost 2 bases, the J end lost 2 bases, and 10 bases lay between the germline ends. Written as DNA, the CDR3 is TGTGCCAGCAGTTACGAACACGGTACCAAAAACATTCAGTACTTC. Its protein is CASSYEHGTKNIQYF.

There are a few counts of this clonotype. The chain combines TRBV12-3 or TRBV12-4 with TRBJ2-1; TRBD2 is a possible D gene (6 bases). V was shortened by 7 bases and J by 10 bases, with 23 bases between the two germline ends. The CDR3 has 15 amino acids. CDR3 region: CASTTWTKASREQFF. CDR3 nucleotide sequence: TGTGCCAGCACAACTTGGACTAAGGCTAGTCGGGAGCAGTTCTTC.

This clonotype was counted between two and nine times. The chain joins TRBV25-1 to TRBJ1-2; no reliable D call. This CDR3 region has 13 residues. Germline loops: CDR1 MGHDK, CDR2 SYGVNS. V lost 7 bases to trimming and J lost 7 bases, with 16 bases between them. The CDR3 DNA reads TGTGCCAGCACAATCCAGTTCCCGGGTGGCTACACCTTC. Amino acids: CASTIQFPGGYTF.

As to this clonotype: One end of the junction fails to match germline, which may point to a read error. V usage is TRBV4-1 and J usage is TRBJ2-7; TRBD2 might be the D (5 bases). Germline CDR1 reads MGHRA; CDR2 reads YSYEKL. The CDR3 extends over 13 amino acids. CDR3 nucleotide sequence: TGCGTCAGCAGCCAAGAGGGCATCTACGAGCAGTACTTC. The encoded protein is CVSSQEGIYEQYF.